This is a list of T cell receptor beta chains from one sample in a study of Ad26.COV2.S vaccination and SARS-CoV-2 variants. TCRdb's table, derived via immunoSEQ multiplex PCR, lists solely in-frame clones and lacks some. Found here are 350,000 to 500,000 clones, over 75% of them singletons; the top ten hold 3.6%. Sequencing used peripheral blood, obtained in a trial of Ad26.COV2.S vaccine versus placebo. These receptors were collected from a person between 18 and 59 years old who received the Ad26.COV2.S COVID-19 vaccine or a placebo. CDR3s include the opening cysteine and the closing phenylalanine or tryptophan. D genes are given only for firm matches. Clone size is stated in some rows and not others, as once, few, many or a class when expanded.

d_gene: TRBD2
j_gene: TRBJ2-5
v_gene: TRBV19
abundance: .
CDR3nt: TGTGCCAGTAGTATCCGTCTAGCGGGGGGTACACAAGAGACCCAGTACTTC
CDR3aa: CASSIRLAGGTQETQYF

d_gene: .
j_gene: TRBJ1-6
v_gene: TRBV6-5
abundance: .
CDR3nt: TGTGCCAGTCGGCGCGTGGGGGGGGACGATTCACCCCTCCACTTT
CDR3aa: CASRRVGGDDSPLHF

d_gene: .
j_gene: TRBJ1-2
v_gene: TRBV3-1/TRBV3-2
abundance: .
CDR3nt: TGTGCCAGCAGCCAAGATCGTCAGGGGTATGGCTACACCTTC
CDR3aa: CASSQDRQGYGYTF

d_gene: .
j_gene: TRBJ1-1
v_gene: TRBV2
abundance: .
CDR3nt: TGTGCCAGCAGGAGCCAGATGAACACTGAAGCTTTCTTT
CDR3aa: CASRSQMNTEAFF

d_gene: TRBD1
j_gene: TRBJ2-7
v_gene: TRBV7-2
abundance: .
CDR3nt: TGTGCCAGCAGCCGGGACAGGAGTTCCTACGAGCAGTACTTC
CDR3aa: CASSRDRSSYEQYF

d_gene: .
j_gene: TRBJ1-5
v_gene: TRBV23-1
abundance: .
CDR3nt: TGCGCCAGCAGAGTAGTCGGACCAAGCAATCAGCCCCAGCATTTT
CDR3aa: CASRVVGPSNQPQHF

d_gene: TRBD2
j_gene: TRBJ2-1
v_gene: TRBV2
abundance: .
CDR3nt: TGTGCCAGCAGTACACTAGCGGGGGGCTACAATGAGCAGTTCTTC
CDR3aa: CASSTLAGGYNEQFF

d_gene: TRBD2
j_gene: TRBJ2-7
v_gene: TRBV7-9
abundance: few
CDR3nt: TGTGCCAGCAGCTTAGTGCGTAGCGGGGGAGGCGAGCAGTACTTC
CDR3aa: CASSLVRSGGGEQYF

d_gene: .
j_gene: TRBJ1-2
v_gene: TRBV19
abundance: .
CDR3nt: TGTGCCAGTAGTGCCCTCGGGGGACAAAACTATGGCTACACCTTC
CDR3aa: CASSALGGQNYGYTF

d_gene: .
j_gene: TRBJ1-5
v_gene: TRBV9
abundance: .
CDR3nt: TGTGCCAGCAGCCTCGGAGCGGGGAATCAGCCCCAGCATTTT
CDR3aa: CASSLGAGNQPQHF

d_gene: .
j_gene: TRBJ1-2
v_gene: TRBV7-8
abundance: .
CDR3nt: TGTGCCAGCAGCTCCGGGACTGACGACAGCTATGGCTACACCTTC
CDR3aa: CASSSGTDDSYGYTF

d_gene: TRBD2
j_gene: TRBJ2-1
v_gene: TRBV2
abundance: .
CDR3nt: TGTGCCAGCACTGGCGGGACTAGCGTCGACAATGAGCAGTTCTTC
CDR3aa: CASTGGTSVDNEQFF

d_gene: .
j_gene: TRBJ1-2
v_gene: TRBV9
abundance: once
CDR3nt: TGTGCCAGCAGCCCCAGGGACCGGCGGGATGGCTACACCTTC
CDR3aa: CASSPRDRRDGYTF

d_gene: .
j_gene: TRBJ1-1
v_gene: TRBV5-1
abundance: .
CDR3nt: TGCGCCAGCAGCAGGGGCAGGACCTACACTGAAGCTTTCTTT
CDR3aa: CASSRGRTYTEAFF

d_gene: .
j_gene: TRBJ1-2
v_gene: TRBV7-2
abundance: .
CDR3nt: TGTGCCAGCAGCTTACCTCGCCCGGGACAAGCATATGGCTACACCTTC
CDR3aa: CASSLPRPGQAYGYTF

d_gene: TRBD1
j_gene: TRBJ2-2
v_gene: TRBV3-1/TRBV3-2
abundance: .
CDR3nt: TGTGCCGGCTGGCAGGGGGTGGGTACCGGGGAGCTGTTTTTT
CDR3aa: CAGWQGVGTGELFF

d_gene: TRBD1
j_gene: TRBJ1-6
v_gene: TRBV6-5
abundance: .
CDR3nt: TGTGCCAGCACCCTAGGGCAGGGGGGGACTTCACCCCTCCACTTT
CDR3aa: CASTLGQGGTSPLHF

d_gene: TRBD1
j_gene: TRBJ2-7
v_gene: TRBV19
abundance: .
CDR3nt: TGTGCCAGTAGTATAAAGGGACAGACCCCATCGCGGCAGTACTTC
CDR3aa: CASSIKGQTPSRQYF

d_gene: .
j_gene: TRBJ2-7
v_gene: TRBV4-2
abundance: .
CDR3nt: TGTGCCAGCAGCCAAGGTGACGGATCCTACGAGCAGTACTTC
CDR3aa: CASSQGDGSYEQYF

d_gene: TRBD1
j_gene: TRBJ2-2
v_gene: TRBV28
abundance: .
CDR3nt: TGTGCCAGCAGAAGACAGGGGCCAAACACCGGGGAGCTGTTTTTT
CDR3aa: CASRRQGPNTGELFF

d_gene: TRBD2
j_gene: TRBJ2-1
v_gene: TRBV20-1
abundance: .
CDR3nt: TGCAGGCGACGGGAGGGTGAGCAGTTCTTC
CDR3aa: CRRREGEQFF

d_gene: .
j_gene: TRBJ1-1
v_gene: TRBV19
abundance: .
CDR3nt: TGTGCCAGTAGTATAGACCGGGATTTGGGCACTGAAGCTTTCTTT
CDR3aa: CASSIDRDLGTEAFF

d_gene: .
j_gene: TRBJ1-4
v_gene: TRBV19
abundance: once
CDR3nt: TGTGCCAGTAGTAAGGCAGGAATTAATGAAAAACTGTTTTTT
CDR3aa: CASSKAGINEKLFF

d_gene: .
j_gene: TRBJ2-2
v_gene: TRBV6-5
abundance: .
CDR3nt: TGTGCCAGCAGGGACATACCCACCGGGGAGCTGTTTTTT
CDR3aa: CASRDIPTGELFF

d_gene: .
j_gene: TRBJ2-5
v_gene: TRBV20-1
abundance: .
CDR3nt: TGCAGTGCTAGTAGCCCGGCGGGAGAGACCCAGTACTTC
CDR3aa: CSASSPAGETQYF

d_gene: .
j_gene: TRBJ2-2
v_gene: TRBV5-5
abundance: once
CDR3nt: TGTGCCAGCAGCTTGAGAACAGGCTATTTTACCGCGAACACCGGGGAGCTGTTTTTT
CDR3aa: CASSLRTGYFTANTGELFF

d_gene: .
j_gene: TRBJ1-2
v_gene: TRBV6-5
abundance: .
CDR3nt: TGTGCCAGCAGTATTCCGGGGCTGCTCAATGGCTACACCTTC
CDR3aa: CASSIPGLLNGYTF

d_gene: TRBD1
j_gene: TRBJ1-5
v_gene: TRBV7-9
abundance: .
CDR3nt: TGTGCCAGCAGCCGACGGACAGGGAACAGAGGCAATCAGCCCCAGCATTTT
CDR3aa: CASSRRTGNRGNQPQHF

d_gene: TRBD2
j_gene: TRBJ2-5
v_gene: TRBV2
abundance: .
CDR3nt: TGTGCCAGCAGTGATAATTTAGCGGGGAGGAAAGAGACCCAGTACTTC
CDR3aa: CASSDNLAGRKETQYF

d_gene: .
j_gene: TRBJ2-2
v_gene: TRBV19
abundance: .
CDR3nt: TGTGCCAGTAGCCCCCAACGGCGTCCGCTCGGGGAGCTGTTTTTT
CDR3aa: CASSPQRRPLGELFF

d_gene: TRBD2
j_gene: TRBJ2-3
v_gene: TRBV5-6
abundance: .
CDR3nt: TGTGCCAGCAGCTCGCCGGGACTAGGGCCGCGGGATACGCAGTATTTT
CDR3aa: CASSSPGLGPRDTQYF

d_gene: TRBD2
j_gene: TRBJ2-5
v_gene: TRBV7-2
abundance: .
CDR3nt: TGTGCCAGCAGCTTAGTCAGCGGGGGGGCCGTCGAGACCCAGTACTTC
CDR3aa: CASSLVSGGAVETQYF

d_gene: TRBD1
j_gene: TRBJ1-3
v_gene: TRBV6-1
abundance: once
CDR3nt: TGTGCCAGCAGTGATAGGTTGGGACAGTTGCTCTCTGGAAACACCATATATTTT
CDR3aa: CASSDRLGQLLSGNTIYF

d_gene: .
j_gene: TRBJ2-2
v_gene: TRBV16
abundance: .
CDR3nt: TGTGCCAGCAGCCCTGAGGAGTACACCGGGGAGCTGTTTTTT
CDR3aa: CASSPEEYTGELFF

d_gene: .
j_gene: TRBJ2-7
v_gene: TRBV5-5
abundance: .
CDR3nt: TGTGCCAGCAGCTTGATTAGCGGACCCTACGAGCAGTACTTC
CDR3aa: CASSLISGPYEQYF

d_gene: TRBD1
j_gene: TRBJ1-6
v_gene: TRBV7-9
abundance: .
CDR3nt: TGTGCCAGCACCAAAGAGGGACAGGGGACTTCACCCCTCCACTTT
CDR3aa: CASTKEGQGTSPLHF

d_gene: .
j_gene: TRBJ2-2
v_gene: TRBV5-1
abundance: .
CDR3nt: TGCGCCAGCAGCAAGACAGGGCCCGCGGGGACCGGGGAGCTGTTTTTT
CDR3aa: CASSKTGPAGTGELFF

d_gene: TRBD2
j_gene: TRBJ2-2
v_gene: TRBV24-1
abundance: .
CDR3nt: TGTGCCACCAGTGACCCTGGACTAGCGGGGCCAAACACCGGGGAGCTGTTTTTT
CDR3aa: CATSDPGLAGPNTGELFF

d_gene: TRBD1
j_gene: TRBJ2-2
v_gene: TRBV19
abundance: .
CDR3nt: TGTGCCAGTAGTATAGGGACAGGGATCGGCACCGGGGAGCTGTTTTTT
CDR3aa: CASSIGTGIGTGELFF

d_gene: .
j_gene: TRBJ2-7
v_gene: TRBV7-9
abundance: .
CDR3nt: TGTGCCAGCAGTCGCGTACAGGGTTTTCTCCACGAGCAGTACTTC
CDR3aa: CASSRVQGFLHEQYF

d_gene: .
j_gene: TRBJ2-3
v_gene: TRBV11-1
abundance: .
CDR3nt: TGTGCCAGCAGCTTATTAAGGACAGATACGCAGTATTTT
CDR3aa: CASSLLRTDTQYF

d_gene: .
j_gene: TRBJ1-6
v_gene: TRBV19
abundance: once
CDR3nt: TGTGCCAGTAGCCCGACAGAATATAATTCACCCCTCCACTTT
CDR3aa: CASSPTEYNSPLHF

d_gene: .
j_gene: TRBJ2-7
v_gene: TRBV19
abundance: .
CDR3nt: TGTGCCACCAGCGACTGGGGGAGCTCCTACGAGCAGTACTTC
CDR3aa: CATSDWGSSYEQYF

d_gene: .
j_gene: TRBJ1-1
v_gene: TRBV18
abundance: .
CDR3nt: TGTGCCAGCTCACCCGATCCGCAGGGAGACACTGAAGCTTTCTTT
CDR3aa: CASSPDPQGDTEAFF

d_gene: .
j_gene: TRBJ2-1
v_gene: TRBV7-9
abundance: .
CDR3nt: TGTGCCAGCAGCTATCTCAATGAGCAGTTCTTC
CDR3aa: CASSYLNEQFF

d_gene: .
j_gene: TRBJ1-2
v_gene: TRBV14
abundance: .
CDR3nt: TGTGCCAGCAGCCAAACCAGAGGGGCCACTGGCTACACCTTC
CDR3aa: CASSQTRGATGYTF

d_gene: TRBD1
j_gene: TRBJ1-1
v_gene: TRBV6-5
abundance: .
CDR3nt: TGTGCCAGCAGTTACGGTGGGACAGGTACGATAACTGAAGCTTTCTTT
CDR3aa: CASSYGGTGTITEAFF

d_gene: .
j_gene: TRBJ1-1
v_gene: TRBV11-2
abundance: .
CDR3nt: TGTGCCAGCAGCTTAGGATACGGGGGGAACACTGAAGCTTTCTTT
CDR3aa: CASSLGYGGNTEAFF

d_gene: TRBD1
j_gene: TRBJ2-3
v_gene: TRBV29-1
abundance: .
CDR3nt: TGCAGCGTGACAGGGGGGATACCTATGGATACGCAGTATTTT
CDR3aa: CSVTGGIPMDTQYF

d_gene: .
j_gene: TRBJ2-5
v_gene: TRBV7-9
abundance: .
CDR3nt: TGTGCCAGCAGCTTGGACAGAAATCGGGAGACCCAGTACTTC
CDR3aa: CASSLDRNRETQYF

d_gene: TRBD2
j_gene: TRBJ2-3
v_gene: TRBV5-1
abundance: .
CDR3nt: TGCGCCAGCAGCGAGGGGACTAGCGGGGGCCGAGATACGCAGTATTTT
CDR3aa: CASSEGTSGGRDTQYF

d_gene: .
j_gene: TRBJ1-2
v_gene: TRBV4-2
abundance: .
CDR3nt: TGTGCCAGCAGCCAAGACCTTACGACAGCGCCCTATGGCTACACCTTC
CDR3aa: CASSQDLTTAPYGYTF

d_gene: TRBD1
j_gene: TRBJ1-1
v_gene: TRBV5-1
abundance: .
CDR3nt: TGCGCCAGCAGCCCAATGGGACAGGCAAACACTGAAGCTTTCTTT
CDR3aa: CASSPMGQANTEAFF

d_gene: .
j_gene: TRBJ2-7
v_gene: TRBV5-6
abundance: .
CDR3nt: TGTGCCAGCAGCTTTTTAGGCGCATCCTACGAGCAGTACTTC
CDR3aa: CASSFLGASYEQYF

d_gene: .
j_gene: TRBJ1-3
v_gene: TRBV18
abundance: .
CDR3nt: TGTGCCAGCTCACCCTTCGCGCCCCGGAGGGCGGGAAACACCATATATTTT
CDR3aa: CASSPFAPRRAGNTIYF

d_gene: .
j_gene: TRBJ2-1
v_gene: TRBV7-2
abundance: .
CDR3nt: TGTGCCAGCAGTTCAAATCGTTTGCAGTTCTTC
CDR3aa: CASSSNRLQFF

d_gene: .
j_gene: TRBJ2-2
v_gene: TRBV6-2/TRBV6-3
abundance: .
CDR3nt: TGTGCCAGCAGTTACTCGTGGGGTACCGGGGAGCTGTTTTTT
CDR3aa: CASSYSWGTGELFF